This TCR beta chain was captured in a study of T cell repertoires in cytomegalovirus infection. Overall study context: Public TCR beta signatures were indicative of both CMV infection and a matching HLA type.

Findings and limits, study-wide: CMV carriers having the relevant HLA were flagged by cumulative public TCR beta family frequency. Predominance within the ex vivo response was attributable to HLA-C-restricted CMV-specific TCR beta clonotypes.

TCRdb used MiXCR to reprocess the reads, holding one entry per CDR3 protein. Here the sample spans about 230,000 distinct CDR3 sequences, over 20% being singletons. About this clonotype: The target antigen is unknown.

The CDR3 length is 13 residues. V gave up 2 bases and J gave up 6 bases, with 8 bases separating them. Germline V gene lookup returns CDR1 MNHNY and CDR2 SVGAGI (reference sequence). The origin of this receptor is a human donor in good health (CMV status not recorded). Some clones in this sample may be carry-over from other donors' samples. Sample: CD8+ T cells from PBMCs. The chain carries TRBV6-6 and TRBJ2-1; D uncertain. DNA for the CDR3: TGTGCCAGCAGTTACGGCAGGACCAATGAGCAGTTCTTC. It codes for CASSYGRTNEQFF.